The clone carrying this T cell receptor (beta chain) was counted at least ten times. Its antigen remains unknown. This record comes from a study of neurological immune-mediated disorders. The study's findings and limits: HTLV-1-associated myelopathy displayed the greatest TCR clonal expansion, and multiple sclerosis exhibited the smallest, lower than that of healthy controls. No sharing of CDR3 amino acid sequences was observed among expanded clones across subjects, suggesting private repertoires in all groups.

With 10-nucleotide random UMIs included, cDNA was synthesized by 5'RACE. TCRdb called the 5' RACE reads again in MiXCR, with one record for every CDR3 protein. In the table there are 35,000 to 40,000 distinct CDR3 sequences, under 9.5% of which are singletons. From 2 million PBMCs stored at -80 C, the unsorted libraries were generated. The length of the CDR3 is 15 residues. Trimming shortened V by 4 bases and J by 1 base, and 8 bases separated the two germline ends. CDR1 is LGHDT, CDR2 YNNKEL, per germline (reference sequence). The TCR was taken from a woman aged 40 to 49 in good health. The V gene is TRBV3-1, the J gene TRBJ1-6; D unclear. Sequences were obtained from PBMCs. As DNA, the CDR3 is TGTGCCAGCAGCCCGAGCAGTTCCTATAATTCACCCCTCCACTTT. Translation: CASSPSSSYNSPLHF.